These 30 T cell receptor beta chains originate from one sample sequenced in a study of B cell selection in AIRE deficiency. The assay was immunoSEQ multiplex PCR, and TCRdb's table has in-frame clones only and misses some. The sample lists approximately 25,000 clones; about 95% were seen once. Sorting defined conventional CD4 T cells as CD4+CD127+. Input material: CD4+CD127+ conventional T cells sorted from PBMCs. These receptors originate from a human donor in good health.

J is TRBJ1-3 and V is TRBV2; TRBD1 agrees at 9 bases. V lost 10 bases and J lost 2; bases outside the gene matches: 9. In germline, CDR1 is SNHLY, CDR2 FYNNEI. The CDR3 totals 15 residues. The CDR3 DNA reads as TGTGCCACCAAAACCGGGACAGGGACTGGAAACACCATATATTTT. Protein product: CATKTGTGTGNTIYF.

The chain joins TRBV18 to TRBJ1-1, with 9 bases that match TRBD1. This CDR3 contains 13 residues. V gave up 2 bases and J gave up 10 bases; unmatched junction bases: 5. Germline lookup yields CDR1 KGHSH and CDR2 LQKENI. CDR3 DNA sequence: TGTGCCAGCTCACCAGGGACAGGGTGGAGAGCTTTCTTT. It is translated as CASSPGTGWRAFF.

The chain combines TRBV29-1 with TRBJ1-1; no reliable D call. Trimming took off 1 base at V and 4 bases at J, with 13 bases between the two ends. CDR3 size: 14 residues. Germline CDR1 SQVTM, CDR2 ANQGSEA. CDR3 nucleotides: TGCAGCGTTGAAGCCCGGACCGGGATCACTGAAGCTTTCTTT. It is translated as CSVEARTGITEAFF.

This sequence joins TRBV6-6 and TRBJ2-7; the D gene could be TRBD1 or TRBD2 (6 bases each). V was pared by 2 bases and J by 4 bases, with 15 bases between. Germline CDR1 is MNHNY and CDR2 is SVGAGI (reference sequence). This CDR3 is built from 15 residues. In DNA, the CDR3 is TGTGCCAGCAGTTACCTTGGAGGGGGACCTTACGAGCAGTACTTC. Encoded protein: CASSYLGGGPYEQYF.

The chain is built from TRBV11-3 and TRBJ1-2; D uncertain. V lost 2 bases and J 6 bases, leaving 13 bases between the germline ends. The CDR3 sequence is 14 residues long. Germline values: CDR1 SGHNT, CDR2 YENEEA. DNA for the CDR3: TGTGCCAGCAGCTTAAGGGCAGAGAGGGATGGCTACACCTTC. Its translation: CASSLRAERDGYTF. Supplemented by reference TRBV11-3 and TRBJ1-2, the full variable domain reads EAGVVQSPRYKIIEKKQPVAFWCNPISGHNTLYWYLQNLGQGPELLIRYENEEAVDDSQLPKDRFSAERLKGVDSTLKIQPAELGDSAVYLCASSLRAERDGYTFGSGTRLTVV.

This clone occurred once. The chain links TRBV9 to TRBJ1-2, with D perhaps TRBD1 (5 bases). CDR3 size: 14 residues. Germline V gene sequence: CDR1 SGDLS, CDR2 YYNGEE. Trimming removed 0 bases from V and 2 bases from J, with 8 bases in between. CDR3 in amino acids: CASSVGEGNYGYTF. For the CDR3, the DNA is TGTGCCAGCAGCGTAGGCGAGGGGAACTATGGCTACACCTTC.

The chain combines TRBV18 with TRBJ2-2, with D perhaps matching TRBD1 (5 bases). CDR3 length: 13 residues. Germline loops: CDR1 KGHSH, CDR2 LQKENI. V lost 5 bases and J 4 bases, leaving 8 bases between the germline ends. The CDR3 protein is CASSTGPTGELFF. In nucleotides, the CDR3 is TGTGCCAGCTCAACAGGTCCCACCGGGGAGCTGTTTTTT.

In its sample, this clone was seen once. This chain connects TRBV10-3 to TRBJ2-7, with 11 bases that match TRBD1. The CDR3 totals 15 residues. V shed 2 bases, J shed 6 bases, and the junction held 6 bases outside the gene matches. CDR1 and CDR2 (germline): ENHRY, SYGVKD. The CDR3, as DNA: TGTGCCATCAGTGAGAGGGGACAGGGGGTTCTCGAGCAGTACTTC. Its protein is CAISERGQGVLEQYF.

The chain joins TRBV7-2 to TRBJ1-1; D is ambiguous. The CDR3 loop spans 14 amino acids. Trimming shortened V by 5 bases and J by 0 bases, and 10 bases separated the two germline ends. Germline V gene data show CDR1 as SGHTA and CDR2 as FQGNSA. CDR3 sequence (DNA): TGTGCCAGCAGCCCGAACGTTCTGAACACTGAAGCTTTCTTT. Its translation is CASSPNVLNTEAFF.

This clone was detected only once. The CDR3 loop reads CASSEEQLSSGNTIYF. In nucleotides, the CDR3 is TGTGCCAGCAGTGAGGAACAGCTGTCCTCTGGAAACACCATATATTTT. J is TRBJ1-3 and V is TRBV2; D unclear. Germline loops: CDR1 SNHLY, CDR2 FYNNEI. V was pared by 3 bases and J by 0 bases, with 12 bases between. The CDR3 covers 16 residues.

This CDR3 is CASSLVGGLVFF. The CDR3 bases are TGTGCCAGCAGCTTGGTCGGAGGGTTGGTGTTTTTT. This chain uses TRBV5-5 with TRBJ2-2; D is possibly TRBD2 (6 bases). CDR3 length: 12 amino acids. V was cut by 0 bases and J by 15 bases, with 12 bases left in between. Germline V CDR1 and CDR2: SGHKS, YYEKEE (reference sequence). The whole variable domain, remainder taken from reference TRBV5-5 and TRBJ2-2, is DAGVTQSPTHLIKTRGQQVTLRCSPISGHKSVSWYQQVLGQGPQFIFQYYEKEERGRGNFPDRFSARQFPNYSSELNVNALLLGDSALYLCASSLVGGLVFFGEGSRLTVL.

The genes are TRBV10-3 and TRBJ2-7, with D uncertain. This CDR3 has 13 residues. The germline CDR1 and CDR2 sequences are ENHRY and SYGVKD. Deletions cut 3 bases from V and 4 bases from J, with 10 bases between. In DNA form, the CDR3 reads TGTGCCATCAGTGACCAACGGATGTACGAGCAGTACTTC. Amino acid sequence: CAISDQRMYEQYF.

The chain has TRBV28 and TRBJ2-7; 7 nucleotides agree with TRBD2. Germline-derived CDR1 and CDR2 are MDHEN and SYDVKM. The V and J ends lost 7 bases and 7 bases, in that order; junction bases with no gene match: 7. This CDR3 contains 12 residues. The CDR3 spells CASTLLGGEQYF. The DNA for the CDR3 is TGTGCCAGCACCCTTTTGGGGGGGGAGCAGTACTTC.

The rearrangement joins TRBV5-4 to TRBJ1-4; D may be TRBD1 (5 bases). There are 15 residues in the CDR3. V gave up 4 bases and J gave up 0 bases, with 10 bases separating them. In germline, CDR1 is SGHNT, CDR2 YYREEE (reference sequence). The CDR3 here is CASSRDGTTNEKLFF. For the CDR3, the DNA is TGTGCCAGCAGCCGGGACGGGACAACTAATGAAAAACTGTTTTTT.

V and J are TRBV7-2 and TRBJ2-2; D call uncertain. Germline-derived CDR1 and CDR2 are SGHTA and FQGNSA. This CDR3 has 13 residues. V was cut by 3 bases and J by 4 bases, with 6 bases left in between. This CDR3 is CASSLYITGELFF. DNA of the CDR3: TGTGCCAGCAGCTTGTATATCACCGGGGAGCTGTTTTTT.

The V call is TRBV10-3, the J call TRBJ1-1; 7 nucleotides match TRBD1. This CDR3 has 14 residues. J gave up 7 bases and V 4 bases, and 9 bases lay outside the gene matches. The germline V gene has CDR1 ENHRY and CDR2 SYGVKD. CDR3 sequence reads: CAISGTTGTLEAFF. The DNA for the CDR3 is TGTGCCATCAGTGGAACGACAGGGACCCTTGAAGCTTTCTTT.

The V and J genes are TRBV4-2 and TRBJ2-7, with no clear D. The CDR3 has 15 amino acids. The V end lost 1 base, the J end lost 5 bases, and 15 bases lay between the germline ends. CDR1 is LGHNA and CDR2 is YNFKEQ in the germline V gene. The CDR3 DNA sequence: TGTGCCAGCAGCCAAGCGGACCAAGGTATGAACGAGCAGTACTTC. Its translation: CASSQADQGMNEQYF.

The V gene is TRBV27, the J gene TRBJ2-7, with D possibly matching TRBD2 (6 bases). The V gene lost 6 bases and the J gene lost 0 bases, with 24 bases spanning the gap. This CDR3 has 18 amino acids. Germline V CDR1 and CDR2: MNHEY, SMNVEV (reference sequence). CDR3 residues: CASSPIRDPGGPSYEQYF. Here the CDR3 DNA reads TGTGCCAGCAGCCCTATCCGGGACCCAGGAGGGCCCTCCTACGAGCAGTACTTC.

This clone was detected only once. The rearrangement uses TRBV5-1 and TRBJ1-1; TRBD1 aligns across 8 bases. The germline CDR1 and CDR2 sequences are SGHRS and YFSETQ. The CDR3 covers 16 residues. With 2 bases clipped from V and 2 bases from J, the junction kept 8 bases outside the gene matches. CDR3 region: CASSLGTGQGNTEAFF. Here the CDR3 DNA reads TGCGCCAGCAGCTTAGGGACAGGCCAAGGAAACACTGAAGCTTTCTTT.

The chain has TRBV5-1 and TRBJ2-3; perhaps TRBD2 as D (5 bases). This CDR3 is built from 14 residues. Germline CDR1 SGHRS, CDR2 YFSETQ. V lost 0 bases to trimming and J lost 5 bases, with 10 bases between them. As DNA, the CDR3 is TGCGCCAGCAGCTTGGCGGGATCAGTAGATACGCAGTATTTT. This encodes CASSLAGSVDTQYF.

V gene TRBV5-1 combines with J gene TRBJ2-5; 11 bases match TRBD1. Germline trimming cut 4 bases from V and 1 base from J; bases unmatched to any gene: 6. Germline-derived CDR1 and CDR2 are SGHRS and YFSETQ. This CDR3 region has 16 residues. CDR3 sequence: CASSQRTGGPQETQYF. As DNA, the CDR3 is TGCGCCAGCAGCCAGCGGACAGGGGGCCCCCAAGAGACCCAGTACTTC.

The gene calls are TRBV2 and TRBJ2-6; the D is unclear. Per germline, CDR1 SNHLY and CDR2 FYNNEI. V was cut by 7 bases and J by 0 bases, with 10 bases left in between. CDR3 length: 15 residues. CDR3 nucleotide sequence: TGTGCCAGCAAGTTACTGGCCTCTGGGGCCAACGTCCTGACTTTC. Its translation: CASKLLASGANVLTF.

The CDR3 DNA reads TGTGCCAGCAGCCCGCTGGGGCTTCTATACAATGAGCAGTTCTTC. It yields the protein CASSPLGLLYNEQFF. The gene calls are TRBV5-8 and TRBJ2-1; D may be TRBD1 (5 bases). The CDR3 runs to 15 residues. The ends were cut back, 4 bases at V and 4 bases at J, with 15 bases in the middle. The germline gives CDR1 SGHTS, CDR2 YDEGEE.

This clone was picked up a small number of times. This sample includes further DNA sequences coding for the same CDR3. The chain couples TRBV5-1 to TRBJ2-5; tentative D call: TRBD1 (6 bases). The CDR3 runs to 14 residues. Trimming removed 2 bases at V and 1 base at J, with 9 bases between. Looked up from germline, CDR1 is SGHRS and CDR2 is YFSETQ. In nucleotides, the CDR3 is TGCGCCAGCAGCTTTCGGACAGTCCAAGAGACCCAGTACTTC. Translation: CASSFRTVQETQYF.

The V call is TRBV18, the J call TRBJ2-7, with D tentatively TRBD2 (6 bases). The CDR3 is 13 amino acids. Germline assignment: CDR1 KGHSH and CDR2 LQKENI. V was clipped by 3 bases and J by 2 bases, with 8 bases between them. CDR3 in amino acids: CASSPGLAYEQYF. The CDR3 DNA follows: TGTGCCAGCTCACCGGGACTGGCCTACGAGCAGTACTTC.

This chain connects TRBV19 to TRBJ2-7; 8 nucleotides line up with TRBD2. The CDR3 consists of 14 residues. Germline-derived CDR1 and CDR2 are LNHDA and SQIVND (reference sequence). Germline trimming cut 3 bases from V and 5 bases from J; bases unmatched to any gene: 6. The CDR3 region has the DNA TGTGCCAGTAGTATCTCGGGAGGGCCAAACGAGCAGTACTTC. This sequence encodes CASSISGGPNEQYF. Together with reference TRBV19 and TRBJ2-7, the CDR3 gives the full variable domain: DGGITQSPKYLFRKEGQNVTLSCEQNLNHDAMYWYRQDPGQGLRLIYYSQIVNDFQKGDIAEGYSVSREKKESFPLTVTSAQKNPTAFYLCASSISGGPNEQYFGPGTRLTVT.

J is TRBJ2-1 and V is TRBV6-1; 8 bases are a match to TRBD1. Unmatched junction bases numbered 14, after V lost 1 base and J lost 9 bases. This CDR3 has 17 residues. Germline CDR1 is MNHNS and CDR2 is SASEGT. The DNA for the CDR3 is TGTGCCAGCAGTGAAGTTGGGGCTGGGCAGGGGGCGGGTGAGCAGTTCTTC. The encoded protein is CASSEVGAGQGAGEQFF.

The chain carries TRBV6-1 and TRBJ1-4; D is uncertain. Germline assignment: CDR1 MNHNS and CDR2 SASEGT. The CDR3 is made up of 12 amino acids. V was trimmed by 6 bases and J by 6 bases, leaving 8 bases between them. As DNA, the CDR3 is TGTGCCAGCAGGGAGGGTCATGAAAAACTGTTTTTT. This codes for CASREGHEKLFF.

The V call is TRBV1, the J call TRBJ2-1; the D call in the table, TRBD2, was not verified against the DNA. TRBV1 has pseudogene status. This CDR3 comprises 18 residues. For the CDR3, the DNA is TGCACCAGCAGCCGCATACTAGCGGCCCTAGACAAACACAATGAGCAGTTCTTC. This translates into CTSSRILAALDKHNEQFF.

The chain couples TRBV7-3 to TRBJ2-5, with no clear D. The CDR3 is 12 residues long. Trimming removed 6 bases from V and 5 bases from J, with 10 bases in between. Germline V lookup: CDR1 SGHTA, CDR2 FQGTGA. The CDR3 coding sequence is TGTGCCAGCAGAGGGCTTGATGAGACCCAGTACTTC. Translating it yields CASRGLDETQYF.